One T cell receptor beta chain is described in this entry. These data originate in a study of technical replicates of blood from a few donors. Generated by immunoSEQ multiplex PCR, the TCRdb table keeps only in-frame clones and is missing some. The sample has 65,000 to 90,000 clones, 90% to 95% seen once. The V gene end was trimmed by 6 bases and the J gene end by 6 bases; junction bases not matched to a gene: 11. Germline-derived CDR1 and CDR2 are LNHDA and SQIVND (reference sequence). The CDR3 is 15 residues long. Sequenced material: PBMCs. The source is a human donor in good health. Some clones in this sample may be carry-over from other donors' samples. The V and J genes are TRBV19 and TRBJ2-1, with 7 bases identical to TRBD1. The CDR3 region is CASRVAGTVINEQFF. The CDR3 DNA follows: TGTGCCAGTAGGGTGGCCGGGACAGTTATCAATGAGCAGTTCTTC.